The sequence of this TCR beta chain was determined in a study of beta chain features in type 1 diabetes. For the study at large: There was similarity between patients and healthy donors in age, gender and cell yields.

About this clone itself: Its antigen is unknown.

Only one heparinised blood draw was taken per donor, and its volume averaged around 100 mL. Sorted CD4+ subsets: naive, central memory, regulatory, stem cell-like memory (CD45RO/CCR7/CD25/CD127/CD95/CD27 panel). There are 14 residues in the CDR3. Trimming shortened V by 4 bases and J by 4 bases, and 11 bases separated the two germline ends. CDR1 MNHEY and CDR2 SMNVEV come from the germline V gene (reference sequence). Sequencing targeted expressed TCRB transcripts, as all isolated RNA had been reverse transcribed. Produced via immunoSEQ multiplex PCR; TCRdb's table is partial and in-frame only. The sample records fewer than 450,000 clones, 13% being singletons. The study's findings and limits: When Type 1 diabetes patients were examined, their TCRB CDR3s proved moderately but significantly shorter in all four CD4+ subsets. Patients showed naive, central memory and Treg TCRB repertoires that appeared more similar than those of healthy donors.

The clonotype comes from a woman aged 18-29 years with type 1 diabetes. The specimen sequenced was naive CD4+ T cells from blood. This chain joins TRBV27 and TRBJ1-5, with D perhaps matching TRBD1 (5 bases). The CDR3 coding sequence is TGTGCCAGCAGTTCACGACAGACAAATCAGCCCCAGCATTTT. It yields the protein CASSSRQTNQPQHF.